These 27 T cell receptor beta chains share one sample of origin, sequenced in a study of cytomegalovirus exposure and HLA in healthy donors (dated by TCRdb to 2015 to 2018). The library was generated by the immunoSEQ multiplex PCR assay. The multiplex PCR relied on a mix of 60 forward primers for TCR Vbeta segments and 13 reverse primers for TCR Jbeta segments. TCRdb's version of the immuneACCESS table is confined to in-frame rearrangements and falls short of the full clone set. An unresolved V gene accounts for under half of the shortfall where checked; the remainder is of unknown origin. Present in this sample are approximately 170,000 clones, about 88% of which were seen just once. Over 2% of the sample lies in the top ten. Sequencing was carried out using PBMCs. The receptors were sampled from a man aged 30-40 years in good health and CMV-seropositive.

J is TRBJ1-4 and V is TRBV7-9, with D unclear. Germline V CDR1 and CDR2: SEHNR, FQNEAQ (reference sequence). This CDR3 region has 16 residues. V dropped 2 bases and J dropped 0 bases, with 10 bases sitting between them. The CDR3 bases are TGTGCCAGCAGCTTATTGGAGGCGGCAACTAATGAAAAACTGTTTTTT. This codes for CASSLLEAATNEKLFF. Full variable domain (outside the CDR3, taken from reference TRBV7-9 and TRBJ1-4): DTGVSQNPRHKITKRGQNVTFRCDPISEHNRLYWYRQTLGQGPEFLTYFQNEAQLEKSRLLSDRFSAERPKGSFSTLEIQRTEQGDSAMYLCASSLLEAATNEKLFFGSGTQLSVL.

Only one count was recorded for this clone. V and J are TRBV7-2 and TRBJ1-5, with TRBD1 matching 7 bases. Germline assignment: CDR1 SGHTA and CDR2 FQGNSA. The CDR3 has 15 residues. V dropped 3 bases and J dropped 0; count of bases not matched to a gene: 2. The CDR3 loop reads CASSFRTGSNQPQHF. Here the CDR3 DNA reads TGTGCCAGCAGCTTTCGGACAGGTAGCAATCAGCCCCAGCATTTT.

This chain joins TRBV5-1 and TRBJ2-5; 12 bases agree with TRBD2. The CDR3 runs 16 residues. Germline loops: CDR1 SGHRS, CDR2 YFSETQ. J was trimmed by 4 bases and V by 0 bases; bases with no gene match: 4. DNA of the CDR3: TGCGCCAGCAGCTTGGCGCTAGCGGGAGGGAGAGAGACCCAGTACTTC. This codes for CASSLALAGGRETQYF.

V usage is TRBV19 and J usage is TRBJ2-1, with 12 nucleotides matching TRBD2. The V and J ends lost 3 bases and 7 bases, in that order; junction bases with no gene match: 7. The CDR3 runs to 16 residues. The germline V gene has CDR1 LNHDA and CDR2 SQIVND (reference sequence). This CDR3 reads CASSIGASGRENEQFF. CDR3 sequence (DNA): TGTGCCAGTAGTATCGGCGCTAGCGGGAGGGAGAATGAGCAGTTCTTC.

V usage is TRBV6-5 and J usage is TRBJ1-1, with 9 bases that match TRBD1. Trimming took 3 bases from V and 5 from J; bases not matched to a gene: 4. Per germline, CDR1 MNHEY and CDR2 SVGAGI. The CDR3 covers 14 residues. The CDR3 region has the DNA TGTGCCAGCAGTTATAGACAGGGGGGGACTGAAGCTTTCTTT. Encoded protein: CASSYRQGGTEAFF.

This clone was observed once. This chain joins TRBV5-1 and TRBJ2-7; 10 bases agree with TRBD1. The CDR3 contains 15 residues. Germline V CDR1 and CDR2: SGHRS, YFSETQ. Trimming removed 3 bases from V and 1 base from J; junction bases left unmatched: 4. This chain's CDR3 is CASSWAGQGSYEQYF. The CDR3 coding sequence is TGCGCCAGCAGCTGGGCGGGACAGGGGTCCTACGAGCAGTACTTC.

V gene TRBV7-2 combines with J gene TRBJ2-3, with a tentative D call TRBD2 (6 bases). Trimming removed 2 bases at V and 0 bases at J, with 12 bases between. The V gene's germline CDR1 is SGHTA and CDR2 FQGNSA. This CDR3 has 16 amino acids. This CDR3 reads CASSLYAGPSTDTQYF. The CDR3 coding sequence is TGTGCCAGCAGCTTATATGCGGGACCGAGCACAGATACGCAGTATTTT.

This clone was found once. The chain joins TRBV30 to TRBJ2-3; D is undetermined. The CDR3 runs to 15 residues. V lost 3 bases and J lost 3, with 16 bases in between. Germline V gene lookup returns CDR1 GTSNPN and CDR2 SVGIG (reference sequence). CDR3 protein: CAWSALTVGTDTQYF. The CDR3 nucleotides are TGTGCCTGGAGCGCCCTTACAGTAGGAACAGATACGCAGTATTTT. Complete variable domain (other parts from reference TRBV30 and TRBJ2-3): SQTIHQWPATLVQPVGSPLSLECTVEGTSNPNLYWYRQAAGRGLQLLFYSVGIGQISSEVPQNLSASRPQDRQFILSSKKLLLSDSGFYLCAWSALTVGTDTQYFGPGTRLTVL.

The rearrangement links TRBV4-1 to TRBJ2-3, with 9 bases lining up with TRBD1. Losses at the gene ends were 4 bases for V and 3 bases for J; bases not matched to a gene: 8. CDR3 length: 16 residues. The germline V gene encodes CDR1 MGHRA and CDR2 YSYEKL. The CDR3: CASSPGGQGSTDTQYF. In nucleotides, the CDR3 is TGCGCCAGCAGCCCTGGTGGACAGGGGAGTACAGATACGCAGTATTTT.

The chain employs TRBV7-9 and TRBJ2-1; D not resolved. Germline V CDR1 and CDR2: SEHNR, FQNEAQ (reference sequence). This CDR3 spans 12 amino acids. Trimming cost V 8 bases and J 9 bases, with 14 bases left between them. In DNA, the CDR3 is TGTGCCAGCGCCCTGAGCCTCGGTGAGCAGTTCTTC. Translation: CASALSLGEQFF.

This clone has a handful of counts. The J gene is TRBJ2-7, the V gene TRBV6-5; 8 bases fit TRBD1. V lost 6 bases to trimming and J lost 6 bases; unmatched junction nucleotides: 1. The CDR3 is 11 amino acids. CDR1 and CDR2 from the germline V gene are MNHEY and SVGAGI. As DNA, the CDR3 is TGTGCCAGCAGCCAGGGGGCCGAGCAGTACTTC. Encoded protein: CASSQGAEQYF.

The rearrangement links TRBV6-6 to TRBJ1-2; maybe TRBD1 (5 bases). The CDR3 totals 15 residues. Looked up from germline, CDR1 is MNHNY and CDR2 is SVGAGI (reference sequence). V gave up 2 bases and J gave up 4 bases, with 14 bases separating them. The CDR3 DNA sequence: TGTGCCAGCAGTTACGGGCAGGGAGGCTCCTATGGCTACACCTTC. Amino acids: CASSYGQGGSYGYTF.

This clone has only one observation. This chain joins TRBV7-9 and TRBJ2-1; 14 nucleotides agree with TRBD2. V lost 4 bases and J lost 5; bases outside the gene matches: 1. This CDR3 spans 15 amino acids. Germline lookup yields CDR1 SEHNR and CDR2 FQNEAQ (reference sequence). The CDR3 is CASSWTSGRNNEQFF. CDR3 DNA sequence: TGTGCCAGCAGCTGGACTAGCGGGAGGAACAATGAGCAGTTCTTC. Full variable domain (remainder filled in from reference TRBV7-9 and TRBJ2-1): DTGVSQNPRHKITKRGQNVTFRCDPISEHNRLYWYRQTLGQGPEFLTYFQNEAQLEKSRLLSDRFSAERPKGSFSTLEIQRTEQGDSAMYLCASSWTSGRNNEQFFGPGTRLTVL.

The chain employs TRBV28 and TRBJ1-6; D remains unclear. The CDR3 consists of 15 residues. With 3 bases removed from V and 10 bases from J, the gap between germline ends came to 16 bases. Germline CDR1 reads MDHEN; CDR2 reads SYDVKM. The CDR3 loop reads CASSFRGMGSSPLHF. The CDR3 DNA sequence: TGTGCCAGCAGTTTCCGGGGAATGGGGAGCTCACCCCTCCACTTT. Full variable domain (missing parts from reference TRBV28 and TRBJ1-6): DVKVTQSSRYLVKRTGEKVFLECVQDMDHENMFWYRQDPGLGLRLIYFSYDVKMKEKGDIPEGYSVSREKKERFSLILESASTNQTSMYLCASSFRGMGSSPLHFGNGTRLTVT.

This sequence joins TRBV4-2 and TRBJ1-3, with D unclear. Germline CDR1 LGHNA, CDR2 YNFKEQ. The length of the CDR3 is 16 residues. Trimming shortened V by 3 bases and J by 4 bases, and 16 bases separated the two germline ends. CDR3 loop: CASSQPGEGFGNTIYF. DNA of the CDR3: TGTGCCAGCAGCCAGCCCGGGGAGGGCTTCGGAAACACCATATATTTT.

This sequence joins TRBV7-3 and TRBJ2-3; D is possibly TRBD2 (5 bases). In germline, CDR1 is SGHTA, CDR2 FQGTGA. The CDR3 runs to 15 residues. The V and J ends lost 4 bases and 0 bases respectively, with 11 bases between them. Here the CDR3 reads CASSSLPGSTDTQYF. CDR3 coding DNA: TGTGCCAGCAGCTCTCTTCCGGGGAGCACAGATACGCAGTATTTT.

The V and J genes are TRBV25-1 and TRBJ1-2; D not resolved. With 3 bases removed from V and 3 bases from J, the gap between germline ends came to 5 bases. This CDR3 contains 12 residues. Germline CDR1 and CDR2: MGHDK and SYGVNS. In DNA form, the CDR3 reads TGTGCCAGCAGTGACCGAGACTATGGCTACACCTTC. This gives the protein CASSDRDYGYTF.

The CDR3 nucleotides read TGTGCCATCAGTGAGGACCGACAGGGAGCAGCTTTCTTT. Amino acids: CAISEDRQGAAFF. This chain connects TRBV10-3 to TRBJ1-1; 7 nucleotides align to TRBD1. After removal of 2 bases from V and 10 bases from J, the junction contained 7 bases not matched to a gene. This CDR3 has 13 residues. CDR1 is ENHRY and CDR2 is SYGVKD in the germline V gene.

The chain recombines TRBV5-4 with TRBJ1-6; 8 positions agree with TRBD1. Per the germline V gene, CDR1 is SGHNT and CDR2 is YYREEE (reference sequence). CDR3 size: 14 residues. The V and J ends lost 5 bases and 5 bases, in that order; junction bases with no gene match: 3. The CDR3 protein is CASSLTGDNSPLHF. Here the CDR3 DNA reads TGTGCCAGCAGTCTGACAGGGGATAATTCACCCCTCCACTTT.

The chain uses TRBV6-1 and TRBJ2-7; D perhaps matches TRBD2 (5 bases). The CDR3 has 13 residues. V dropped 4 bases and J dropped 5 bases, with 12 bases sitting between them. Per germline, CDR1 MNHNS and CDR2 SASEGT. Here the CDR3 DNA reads TGTGCCAGCAGTGCCGGGGTTCAGAACGAGCAGTACGTC. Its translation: CASSAGVQNEQYV.

CDR3 sequence reads: CASSLSASVSYNEQFF. The DNA of the CDR3 is TGTGCCAGCAGCTTATCGGCTAGCGTATCCTACAATGAGCAGTTCTTC. The rearrangement uses TRBV11-2 and TRBJ2-1, with D possibly matching TRBD2 (6 bases). Trimming stripped 2 bases from V and 1 base from J, with 12 bases between. The length of the CDR3 is 16 residues. Germline V CDR1 and CDR2: SGHAT, FQNNGV.

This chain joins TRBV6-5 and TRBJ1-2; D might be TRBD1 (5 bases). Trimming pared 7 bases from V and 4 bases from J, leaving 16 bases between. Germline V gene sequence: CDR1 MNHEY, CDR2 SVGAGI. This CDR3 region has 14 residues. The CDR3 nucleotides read TGTGCCAGCACCCCCGGGGGGGGAGCCTATGGCTACACCTTC. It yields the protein CASTPGGGAYGYTF.

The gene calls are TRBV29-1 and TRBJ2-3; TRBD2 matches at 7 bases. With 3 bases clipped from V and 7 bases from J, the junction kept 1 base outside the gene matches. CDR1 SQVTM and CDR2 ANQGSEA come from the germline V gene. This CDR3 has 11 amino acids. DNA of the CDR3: TGCAGCGTTGAGCGGGGGAATACGCAGTATTTT. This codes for CSVERGNTQYF.

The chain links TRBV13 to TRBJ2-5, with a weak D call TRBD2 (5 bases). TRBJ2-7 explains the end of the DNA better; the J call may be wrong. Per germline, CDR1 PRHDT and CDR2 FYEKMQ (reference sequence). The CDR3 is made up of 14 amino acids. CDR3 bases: TGTGCCAGCAGCTTAGGAGGGAGTGACTACGAGCAGTACTTC. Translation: CASSLGGSDYEQYF.

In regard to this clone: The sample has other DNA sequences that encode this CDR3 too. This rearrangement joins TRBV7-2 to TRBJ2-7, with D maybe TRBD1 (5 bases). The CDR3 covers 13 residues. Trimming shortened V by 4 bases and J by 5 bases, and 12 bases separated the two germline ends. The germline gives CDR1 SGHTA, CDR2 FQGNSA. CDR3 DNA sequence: TGTGCCAGCAGCTCGCAAACCAGGGACGAGCAGTACTTC. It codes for CASSSQTRDEQYF.

CDR3 sequence: CASSLGRQGQYF. In DNA form, the CDR3 reads TGTGCCAGCAGCTTGGGACGGCAGGGGCAGTACTTC. This sequence joins TRBV5-6 and TRBJ2-7; tentative D call: TRBD1 (5 bases). CDR1 and CDR2 from the germline V gene are SGHDT and YYEEEE. There are 12 residues in the CDR3. Trimming took 0 bases from V and 9 from J, leaving 10 bases between them.

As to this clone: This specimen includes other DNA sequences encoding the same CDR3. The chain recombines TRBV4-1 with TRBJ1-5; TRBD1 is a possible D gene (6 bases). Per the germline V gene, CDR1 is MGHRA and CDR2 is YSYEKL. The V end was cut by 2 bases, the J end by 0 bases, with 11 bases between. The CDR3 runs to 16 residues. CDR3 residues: CASSQIQGASNQPQHF. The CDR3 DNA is TGCGCCAGCAGCCAAATACAGGGTGCTAGCAATCAGCCCCAGCATTTT.